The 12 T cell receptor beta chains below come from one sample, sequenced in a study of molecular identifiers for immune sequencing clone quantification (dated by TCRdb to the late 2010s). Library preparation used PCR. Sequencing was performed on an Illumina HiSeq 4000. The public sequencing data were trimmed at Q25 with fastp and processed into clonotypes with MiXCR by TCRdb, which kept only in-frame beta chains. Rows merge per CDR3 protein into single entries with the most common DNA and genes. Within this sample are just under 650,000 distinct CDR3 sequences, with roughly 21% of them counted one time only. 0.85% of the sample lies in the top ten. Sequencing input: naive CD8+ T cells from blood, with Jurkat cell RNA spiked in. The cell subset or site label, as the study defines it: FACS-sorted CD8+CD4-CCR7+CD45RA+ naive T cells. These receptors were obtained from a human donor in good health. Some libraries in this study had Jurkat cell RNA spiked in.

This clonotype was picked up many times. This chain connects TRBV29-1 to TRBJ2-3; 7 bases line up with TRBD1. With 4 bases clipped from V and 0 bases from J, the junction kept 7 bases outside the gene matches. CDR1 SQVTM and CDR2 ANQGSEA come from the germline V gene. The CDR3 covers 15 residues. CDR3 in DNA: TGCAGCGTTGCCCCCGGGACAGAGAGCACAGATACGCAGTATTTT. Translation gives CSVAPGTESTDTQYF.

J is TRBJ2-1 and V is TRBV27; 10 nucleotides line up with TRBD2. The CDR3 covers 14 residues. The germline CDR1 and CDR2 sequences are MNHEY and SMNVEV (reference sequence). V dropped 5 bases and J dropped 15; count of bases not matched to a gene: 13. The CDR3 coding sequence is TGTGCCAGCAGTCCAAAGGGACTAGCGCCTTCTCCGTTCTTC. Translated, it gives CASSPKGLAPSPFF.

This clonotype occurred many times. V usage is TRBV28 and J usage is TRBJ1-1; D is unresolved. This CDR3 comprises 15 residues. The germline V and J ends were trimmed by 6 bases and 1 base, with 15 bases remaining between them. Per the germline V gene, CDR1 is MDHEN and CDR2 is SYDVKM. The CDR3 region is CASSPGRIKNTEAFF. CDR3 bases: TGTGCCAGCAGCCCCGGCAGAATCAAGAACACTGAAGCTTTCTTT.

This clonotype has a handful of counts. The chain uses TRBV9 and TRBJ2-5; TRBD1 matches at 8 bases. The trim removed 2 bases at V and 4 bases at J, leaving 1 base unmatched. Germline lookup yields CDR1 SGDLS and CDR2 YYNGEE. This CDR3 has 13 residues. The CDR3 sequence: CASSVTGGETQYF. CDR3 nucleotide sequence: TGTGCCAGCAGCGTTACAGGGGGAGAGACCCAGTACTTC.

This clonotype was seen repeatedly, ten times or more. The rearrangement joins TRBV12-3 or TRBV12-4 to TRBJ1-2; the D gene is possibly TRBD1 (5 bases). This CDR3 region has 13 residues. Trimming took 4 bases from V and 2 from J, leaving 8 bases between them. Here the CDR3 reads CASSYPGNYGYTF. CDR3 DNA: TGTGCCAGCAGTTACCCAGGGAACTATGGCTACACCTTC.

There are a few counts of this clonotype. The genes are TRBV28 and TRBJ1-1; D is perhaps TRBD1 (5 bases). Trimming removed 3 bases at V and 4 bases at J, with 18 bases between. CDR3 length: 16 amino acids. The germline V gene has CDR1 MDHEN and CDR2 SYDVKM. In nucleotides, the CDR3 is TGTGCCAGCAGTTTGGGGGGGGTAGGGGAGGGCACTGAAGCTTTCTTT. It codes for CASSLGGVGEGTEAFF.

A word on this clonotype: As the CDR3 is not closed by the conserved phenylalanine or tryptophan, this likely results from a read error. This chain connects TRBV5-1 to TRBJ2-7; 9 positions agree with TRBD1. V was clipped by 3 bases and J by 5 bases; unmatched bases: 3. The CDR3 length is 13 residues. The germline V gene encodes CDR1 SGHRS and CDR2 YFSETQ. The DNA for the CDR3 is TGCGCCAGCAGCTCTACAGGGGGCGACGAGCAGTACTCC. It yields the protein CASSSTGGDEQYS.

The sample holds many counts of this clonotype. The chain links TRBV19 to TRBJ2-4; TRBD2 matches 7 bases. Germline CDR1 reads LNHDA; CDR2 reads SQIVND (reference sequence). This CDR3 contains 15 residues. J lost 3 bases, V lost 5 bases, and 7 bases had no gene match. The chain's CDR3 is CASSWSAGVKNIQYF. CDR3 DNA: TGTGCCAGTAGTTGGTCGGCGGGAGTCAAAAACATTCAGTACTTC.

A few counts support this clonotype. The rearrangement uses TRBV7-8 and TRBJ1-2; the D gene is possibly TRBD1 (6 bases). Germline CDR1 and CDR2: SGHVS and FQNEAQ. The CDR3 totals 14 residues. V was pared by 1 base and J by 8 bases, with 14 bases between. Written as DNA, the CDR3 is TGTGCCAGCAGCTTAGGGACGGGGGCGGAAGGCTACACCTTC. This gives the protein CASSLGTGAEGYTF.

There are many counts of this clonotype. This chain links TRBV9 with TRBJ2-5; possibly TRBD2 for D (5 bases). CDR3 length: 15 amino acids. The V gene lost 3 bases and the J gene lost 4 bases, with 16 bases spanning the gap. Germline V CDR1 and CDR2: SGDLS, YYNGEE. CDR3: CASSEWSQDSETQYF. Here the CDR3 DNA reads TGTGCCAGCAGCGAATGGAGCCAGGACTCAGAGACCCAGTACTTC.

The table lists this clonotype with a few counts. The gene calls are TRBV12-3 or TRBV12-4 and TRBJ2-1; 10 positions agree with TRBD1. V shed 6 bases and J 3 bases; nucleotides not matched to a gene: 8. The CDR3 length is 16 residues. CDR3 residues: CASSTGTGVGYNEQFF. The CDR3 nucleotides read TGTGCCAGCAGCACCGGGACAGGGGTTGGCTACAATGAGCAGTTCTTC.

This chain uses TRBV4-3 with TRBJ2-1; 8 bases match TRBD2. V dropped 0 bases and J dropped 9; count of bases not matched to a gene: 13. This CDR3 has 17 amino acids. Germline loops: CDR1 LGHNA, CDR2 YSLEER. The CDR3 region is CASSQDGLATGAGEQFF. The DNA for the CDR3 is TGCGCCAGCAGCCAAGACGGACTAGCTACTGGAGCTGGTGAGCAGTTCTTC.